This TCR beta chain was sequenced in a study of CD8 T cells in ankylosing spondylitis. Study results and limitations: Disease-linked clones, CD8+, were relatively rare in peripheral blood.

Turning to this clonotype: As yet, its antigen is unknown. A much larger clone differs by one base, so this may be a read error.

Construction of TCR beta libraries was performed using quantitative 5'-RACE with molecular barcodes. TCRdb processed the 5' RACE reads anew with MiXCR; each CDR3 protein has one entry. This table holds about 240,000 distinct CDR3 sequences, 8% to 9.5% found once. This CDR3 spans 16 amino acids. CDR1 is SEHNR, CDR2 FQNEAQ, per germline (reference sequence). The TCR was taken from a male donor with ankylosing spondylitis or in good health (not recorded which). The specimen sequenced was blood, either unsorted or a sorted T cell fraction (not recorded which). The chain combines TRBV7-9 with TRBJ2-1; unclear D gene. The CDR3 DNA follows: TGTGCCAGCAGCTTAGGCACAGCCTTCTCCTACACTGAGCAGTTCTTC. Encoded protein: CASSLGTAFSYTEQFF. Based on the CDR3 plus reference TRBV7-9 and TRBJ2-1, the full variable domain is DTGVSQNPRHKITKRGQNVTFRCDPISEHNRLYWYRQTLGQGPEFLTYFQNEAQLEKSRLLSDRFSAERPKGSFSTLEIQRTEQGDSAMYLCASSLGTAFSYTEQFFGPGTRLTVL.